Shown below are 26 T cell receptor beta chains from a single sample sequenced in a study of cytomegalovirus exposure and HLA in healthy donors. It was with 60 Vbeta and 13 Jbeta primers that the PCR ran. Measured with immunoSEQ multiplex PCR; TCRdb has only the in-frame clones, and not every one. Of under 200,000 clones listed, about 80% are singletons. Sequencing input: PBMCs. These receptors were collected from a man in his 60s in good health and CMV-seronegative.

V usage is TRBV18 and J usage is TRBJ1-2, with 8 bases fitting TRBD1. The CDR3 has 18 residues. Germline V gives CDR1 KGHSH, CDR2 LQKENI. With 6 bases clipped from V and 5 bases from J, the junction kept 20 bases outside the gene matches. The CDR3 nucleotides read TGTGCCAGCTCGCCGATTCCCGGGACAGGAGGGAACTATTATGGCTACACCTTC. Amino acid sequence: CASSPIPGTGGNYYGYTF.

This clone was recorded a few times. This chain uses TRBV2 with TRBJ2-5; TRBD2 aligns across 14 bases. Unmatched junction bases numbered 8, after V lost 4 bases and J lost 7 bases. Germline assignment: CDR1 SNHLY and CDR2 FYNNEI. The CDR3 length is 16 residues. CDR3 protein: CASSAVGTSGRGTQYF. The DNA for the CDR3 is TGTGCCAGCAGTGCAGTCGGGACTAGCGGGAGAGGGACCCAGTACTTC.

CDR3 DNA sequence: TGTGCCAGCAGCCTCGGGACTAGCCTGAAGTGGACAGATACGCAGTATTTT. The encoded protein is CASSLGTSLKWTDTQYF. The chain employs TRBV7-3 and TRBJ2-3; TRBD2 agrees at 9 bases. Germline V gives CDR1 SGHTA, CDR2 FQGTGA. The V segment lost 5 bases and the J segment 3 bases; nucleotides outside the gene matches: 12. The CDR3 runs 17 residues.

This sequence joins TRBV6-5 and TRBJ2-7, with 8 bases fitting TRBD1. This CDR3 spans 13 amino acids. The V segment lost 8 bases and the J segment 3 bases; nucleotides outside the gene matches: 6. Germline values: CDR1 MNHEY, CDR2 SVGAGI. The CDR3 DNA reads TGTGCCAGCTCTGGACAGGGCCTCTACGAGCAGTACTTC. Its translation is CASSGQGLYEQYF.

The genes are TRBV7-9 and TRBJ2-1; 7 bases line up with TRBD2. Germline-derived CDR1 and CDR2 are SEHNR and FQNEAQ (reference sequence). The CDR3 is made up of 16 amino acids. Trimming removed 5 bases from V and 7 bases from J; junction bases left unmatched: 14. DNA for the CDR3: TGTGCCAGCAGCCCCTTGGGGCGGGAGCGACAAAATGAGCAGTTCTTC. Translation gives CASSPLGRERQNEQFF. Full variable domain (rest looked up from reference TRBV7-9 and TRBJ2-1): DTGVSQNPRHKITKRGQNVTFRCDPISEHNRLYWYRQTLGQGPEFLTYFQNEAQLEKSRLLSDRFSAERPKGSFSTLEIQRTEQGDSAMYLCASSPLGRERQNEQFFGPGTRLTVL.

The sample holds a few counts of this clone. CDR3 region: CASRHGQVEAFF. CDR3 DNA sequence: TGTGCCAGTAGGCACGGACAGGTTGAAGCTTTCTTT. The chain is built from TRBV19 and TRBJ1-1; TRBD1 matches 7 bases. CDR1 and CDR2 from the germline V gene are LNHDA and SQIVND (reference sequence). V lost 6 bases, J lost 7 bases, and 5 bases stayed unmatched. The CDR3 sequence is 12 residues long.

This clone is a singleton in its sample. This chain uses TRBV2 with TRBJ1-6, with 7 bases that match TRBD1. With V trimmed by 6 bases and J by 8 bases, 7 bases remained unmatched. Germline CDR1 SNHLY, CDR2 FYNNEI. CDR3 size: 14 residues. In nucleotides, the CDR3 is TGTGCCAGCAGAATACAGGGGCGGGATTCACCCCTCCACTTT. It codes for CASRIQGRDSPLHF. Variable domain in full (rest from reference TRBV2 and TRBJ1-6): EPEVTQTPSHQVTQMGQEVILRCVPISNHLYFYWYRQILGQKVEFLVSFYNNEISEKSEIFDDQFSVERPDGSNFTLKIRSTKLEDSAMYFCASRIQGRDSPLHFGNGTRLTVT.

The CDR3, as DNA: TGCGCCAGCAGCTTACTCGGGACAGGGCCCGAGCAGTACTTC. Its protein is CASSLLGTGPEQYF. This rearrangement joins TRBV5-1 to TRBJ2-7; 9 bases map to TRBD1. The CDR3 is 14 residues long. Germline V gene data show CDR1 as SGHRS and CDR2 as YFSETQ. Trimming cost V 2 bases and J 6 bases; bases outside gene matches: 6.

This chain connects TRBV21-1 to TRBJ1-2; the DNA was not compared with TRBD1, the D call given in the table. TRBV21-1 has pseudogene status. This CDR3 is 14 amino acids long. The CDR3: CASSKWAANYGYTF. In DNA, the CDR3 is TGTGCCAGCAGCAAATGGGCAGCTAACTATGGCTACACCTTC.

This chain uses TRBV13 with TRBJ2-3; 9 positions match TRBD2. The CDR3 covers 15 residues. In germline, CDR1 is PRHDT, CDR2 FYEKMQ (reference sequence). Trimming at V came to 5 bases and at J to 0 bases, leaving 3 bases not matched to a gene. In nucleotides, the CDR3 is TGTGCCAGCAGCCCGGGACTAGCTAGCACAGATACGCAGTATTTT. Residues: CASSPGLASTDTQYF.

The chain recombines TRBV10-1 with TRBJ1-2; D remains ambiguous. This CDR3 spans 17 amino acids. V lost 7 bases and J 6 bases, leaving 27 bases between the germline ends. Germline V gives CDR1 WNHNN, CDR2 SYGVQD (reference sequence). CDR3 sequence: CASTAPAPGRWYNGYTF. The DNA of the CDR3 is TGCGCCAGCACTGCCCCTGCCCCTGGGAGGTGGTATAATGGCTACACCTTC.

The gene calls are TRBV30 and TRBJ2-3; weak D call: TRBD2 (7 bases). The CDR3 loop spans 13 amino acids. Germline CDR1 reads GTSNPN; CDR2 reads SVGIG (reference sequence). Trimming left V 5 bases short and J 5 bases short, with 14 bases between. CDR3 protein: CAWLEGGGDTQYF. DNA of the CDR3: TGTGCCTGGCTAGAGGGAGGGGGAGATACGCAGTATTTT.

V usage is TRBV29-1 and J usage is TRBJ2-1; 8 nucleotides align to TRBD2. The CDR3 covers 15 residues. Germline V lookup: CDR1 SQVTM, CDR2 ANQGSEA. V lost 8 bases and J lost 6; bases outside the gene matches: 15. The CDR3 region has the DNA TGCAGCCATCAGCGGGGGCAGGGAAGGGTCAATGAGCAGTTCTTC. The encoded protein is CSHQRGQGRVNEQFF.

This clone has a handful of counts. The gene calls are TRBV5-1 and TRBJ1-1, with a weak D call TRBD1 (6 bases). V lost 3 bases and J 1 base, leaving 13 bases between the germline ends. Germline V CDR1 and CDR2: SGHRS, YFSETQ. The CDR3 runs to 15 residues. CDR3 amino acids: CASSSSTGSNTEAFF. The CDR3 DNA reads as TGCGCCAGCAGCTCGTCGACAGGTTCGAACACTGAAGCTTTCTTT.

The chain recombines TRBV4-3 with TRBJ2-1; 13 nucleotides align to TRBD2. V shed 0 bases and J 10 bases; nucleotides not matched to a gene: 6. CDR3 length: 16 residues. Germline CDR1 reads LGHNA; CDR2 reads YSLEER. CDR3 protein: CASSQDLGTSGIEQFF. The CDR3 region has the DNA TGCGCCAGCAGCCAAGATCTTGGGACTAGCGGGATAGAGCAGTTCTTC.

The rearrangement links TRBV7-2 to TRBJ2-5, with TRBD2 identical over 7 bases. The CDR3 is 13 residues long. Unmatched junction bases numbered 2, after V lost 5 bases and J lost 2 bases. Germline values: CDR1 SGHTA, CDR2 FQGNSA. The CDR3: CASSQGLQETQYF. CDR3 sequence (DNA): TGTGCCAGCAGCCAGGGACTACAAGAGACCCAGTACTTC.

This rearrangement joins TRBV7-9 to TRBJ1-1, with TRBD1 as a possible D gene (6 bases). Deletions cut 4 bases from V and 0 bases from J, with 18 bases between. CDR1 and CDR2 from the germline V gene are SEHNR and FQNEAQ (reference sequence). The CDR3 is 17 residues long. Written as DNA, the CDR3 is TGTGCCAGCAGCTCCCGACAGGTTGGGGGCCTGAACACTGAAGCTTTCTTT. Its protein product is CASSSRQVGGLNTEAFF.

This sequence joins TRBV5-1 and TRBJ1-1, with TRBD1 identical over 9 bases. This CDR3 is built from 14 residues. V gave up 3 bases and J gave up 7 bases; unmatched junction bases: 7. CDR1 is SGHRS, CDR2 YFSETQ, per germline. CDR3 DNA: TGCGCCAGCAGCTCATGGGACAGGGATTTTGAAGCTTTCTTT. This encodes CASSSWDRDFEAFF. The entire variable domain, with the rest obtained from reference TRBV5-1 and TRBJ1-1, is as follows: KAGVTQTPRYLIKTRGQQVTLSCSPISGHRSVSWYQQTPGQGLQFLFEYFSETQRNKGNFPGRFSGRQFSNSRSEMNVSTLELGDSALYLCASSSWDRDFEAFFGQGTRLTVV.

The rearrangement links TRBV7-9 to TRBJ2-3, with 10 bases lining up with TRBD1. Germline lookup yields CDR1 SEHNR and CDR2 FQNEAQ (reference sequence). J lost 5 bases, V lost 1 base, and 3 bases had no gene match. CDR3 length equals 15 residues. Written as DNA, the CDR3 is TGTGCCAGCAGCTTAGGCGGGACAGGGGAAGATACGCAGTATTTT. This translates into CASSLGGTGEDTQYF.

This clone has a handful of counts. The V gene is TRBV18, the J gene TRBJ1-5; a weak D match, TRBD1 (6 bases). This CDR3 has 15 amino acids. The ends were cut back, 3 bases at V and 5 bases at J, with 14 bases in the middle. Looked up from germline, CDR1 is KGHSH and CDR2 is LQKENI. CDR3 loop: CASSPDGQSHQPQHF. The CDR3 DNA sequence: TGTGCCAGCTCACCCGACGGACAGTCCCATCAGCCCCAGCATTTT.

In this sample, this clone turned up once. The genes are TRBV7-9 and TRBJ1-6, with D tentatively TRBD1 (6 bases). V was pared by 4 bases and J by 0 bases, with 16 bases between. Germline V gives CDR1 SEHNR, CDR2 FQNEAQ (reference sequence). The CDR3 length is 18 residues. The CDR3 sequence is CASSSRPGQSSYNSPLHF. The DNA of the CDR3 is TGTGCCAGCAGCTCCCGACCTGGACAGAGCTCCTATAATTCACCCCTCCACTTT.

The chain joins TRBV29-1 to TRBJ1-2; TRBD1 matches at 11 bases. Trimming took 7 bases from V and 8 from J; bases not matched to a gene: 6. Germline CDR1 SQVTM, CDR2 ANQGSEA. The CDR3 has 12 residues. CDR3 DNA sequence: TGCAGCGGAGGACAGGGGGCAGAGGGCTACACCTTC. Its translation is CSGGQGAEGYTF.

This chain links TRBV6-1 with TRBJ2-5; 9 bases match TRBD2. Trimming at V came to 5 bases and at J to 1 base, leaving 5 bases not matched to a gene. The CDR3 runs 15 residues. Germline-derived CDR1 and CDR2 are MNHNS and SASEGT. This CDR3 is CASSRIAGAQETQYF. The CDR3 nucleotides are TGTGCCAGCAGTCGTATAGCGGGGGCCCAAGAGACCCAGTACTTC.

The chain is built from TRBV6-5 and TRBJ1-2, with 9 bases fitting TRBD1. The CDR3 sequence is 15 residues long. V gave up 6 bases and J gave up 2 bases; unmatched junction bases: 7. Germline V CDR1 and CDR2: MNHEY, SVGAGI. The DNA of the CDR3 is TGTGCCAGCAGCCGGCCGGGACAGGGAAACTATGGCTACACCTTC. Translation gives CASSRPGQGNYGYTF.

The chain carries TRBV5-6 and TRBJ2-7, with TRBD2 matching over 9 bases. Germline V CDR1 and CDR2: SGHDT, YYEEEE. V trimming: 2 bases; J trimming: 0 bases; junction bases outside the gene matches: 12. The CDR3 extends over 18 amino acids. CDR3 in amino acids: CASSLRLGLAGLSYEQYF. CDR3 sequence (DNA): TGTGCCAGCAGCTTACGACTGGGGCTAGCGGGACTCTCCTACGAGCAGTACTTC.

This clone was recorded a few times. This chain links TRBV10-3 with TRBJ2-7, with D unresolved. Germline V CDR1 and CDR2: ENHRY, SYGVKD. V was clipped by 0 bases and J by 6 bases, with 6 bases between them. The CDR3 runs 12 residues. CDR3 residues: CAISESSSEQYF. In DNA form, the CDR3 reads TGTGCCATCAGTGAGTCATCGAGCGAGCAGTACTTC.